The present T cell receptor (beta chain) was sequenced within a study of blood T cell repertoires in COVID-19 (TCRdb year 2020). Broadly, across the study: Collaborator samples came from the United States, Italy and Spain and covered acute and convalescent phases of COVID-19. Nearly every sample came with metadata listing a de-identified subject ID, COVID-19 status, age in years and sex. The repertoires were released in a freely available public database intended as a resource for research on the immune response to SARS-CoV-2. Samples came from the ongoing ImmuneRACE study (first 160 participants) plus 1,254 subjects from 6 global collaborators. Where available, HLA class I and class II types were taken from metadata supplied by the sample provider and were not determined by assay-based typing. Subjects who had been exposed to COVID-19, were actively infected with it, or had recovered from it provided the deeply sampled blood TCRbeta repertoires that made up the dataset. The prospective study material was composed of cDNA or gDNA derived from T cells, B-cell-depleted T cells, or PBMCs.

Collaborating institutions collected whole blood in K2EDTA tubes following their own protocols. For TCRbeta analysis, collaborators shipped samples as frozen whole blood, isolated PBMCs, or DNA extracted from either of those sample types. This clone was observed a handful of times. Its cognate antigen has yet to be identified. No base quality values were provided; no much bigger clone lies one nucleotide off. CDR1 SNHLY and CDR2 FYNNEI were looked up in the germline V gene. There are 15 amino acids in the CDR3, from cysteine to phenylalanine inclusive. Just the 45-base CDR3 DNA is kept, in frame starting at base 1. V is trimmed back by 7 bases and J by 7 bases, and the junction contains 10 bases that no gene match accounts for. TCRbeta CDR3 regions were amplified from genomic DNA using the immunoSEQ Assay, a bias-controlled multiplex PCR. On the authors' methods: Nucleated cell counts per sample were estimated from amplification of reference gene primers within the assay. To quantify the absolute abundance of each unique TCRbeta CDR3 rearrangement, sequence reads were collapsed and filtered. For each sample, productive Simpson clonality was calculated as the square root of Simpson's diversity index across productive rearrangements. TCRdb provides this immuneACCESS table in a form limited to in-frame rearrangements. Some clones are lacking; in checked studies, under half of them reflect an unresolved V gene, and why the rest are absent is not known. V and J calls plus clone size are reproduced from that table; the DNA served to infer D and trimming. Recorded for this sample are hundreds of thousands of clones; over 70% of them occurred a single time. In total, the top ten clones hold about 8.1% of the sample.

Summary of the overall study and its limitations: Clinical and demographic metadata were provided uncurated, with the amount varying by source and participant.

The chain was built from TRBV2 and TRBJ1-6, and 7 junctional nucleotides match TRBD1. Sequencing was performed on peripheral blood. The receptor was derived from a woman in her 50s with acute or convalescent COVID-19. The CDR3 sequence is CASIPPGQRNSPLHF. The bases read TGTGCCAGCATTCCACCGGGACAGAGAAATTCACCCCTCCACTTT.